These T cell receptor beta chains were read from a single sample in a study of long-term antiretroviral therapy in people with HIV. Generated by immunoSEQ multiplex PCR, the TCRdb table keeps only in-frame clones and is missing some. The data contain 10,000 to 15,000 clones, about 78% of them singletons. Sequenced material: unsorted PBMCs, taken 1.3 years after starting antiretroviral therapy. Receptors were obtained from a woman aged 18-29 years with HIV. CDR3s include the opening cysteine and the closing phenylalanine or tryptophan. D genes are given only for firm matches. Clone size appears in some rows only: once, few, many, or a class for an expanded clone.

clone_size: -
d_call: TRBD1
j_call: TRBJ2-7
v_call: TRBV19
cdr3_aa: CASRGQGAYEQYF
cdr3_nt: TGTGCCAGTAGGGGACAGGGAGCCTACGAGCAGTACTTC

clone_size: -
d_call: TRBD1
j_call: TRBJ1-1
v_call: TRBV6-5
cdr3_aa: CASSGTENTEAFF
cdr3_nt: TGTGCCAGCAGTGGGACAGAGAACACTGAAGCTTTCTTT

clone_size: -
d_call: TRBD2
j_call: TRBJ2-7
v_call: TRBV6-1
cdr3_aa: CASSLAGGEQYF
cdr3_nt: TGTGCCAGCAGTTTAGCGGGGGGGGAGCAGTACTTC

clone_size: -
d_call: -
j_call: TRBJ1-1
v_call: TRBV7-3
cdr3_aa: CASSLGSGSLNTEAFF
cdr3_nt: TGTGCCAGCAGCTTAGGCTCGGGATCTTTGAACACTGAAGCTTTCTTT

clone_size: -
d_call: -
j_call: TRBJ1-1
v_call: TRBV7-3
cdr3_aa: CASSSAGSGTEAFF
cdr3_nt: TGTGCCAGCAGCTCGGCCGGATCCGGCACTGAAGCTTTCTTT

clone_size: -
d_call: TRBD1
j_call: TRBJ2-7
v_call: TRBV27
cdr3_aa: CASSFGTGGTYEQYF
cdr3_nt: TGTGCCAGCAGTTTTGGGACAGGGGGGACCTACGAGCAGTACTTC

clone_size: -
d_call: TRBD1
j_call: TRBJ1-2
v_call: TRBV9
cdr3_aa: CASSYRTGVGGYTF
cdr3_nt: TGTGCCAGCAGCTACAGAACAGGGGTTGGTGGCTACACCTTC

clone_size: -
d_call: -
j_call: TRBJ1-1
v_call: TRBV5-1
cdr3_aa: CASSFWGTDEAFF
cdr3_nt: TGCGCCAGCAGCTTTTGGGGAACCGATGAAGCTTTCTTT

clone_size: -
d_call: -
j_call: TRBJ2-5
v_call: TRBV5-4
cdr3_aa: CASSNGYQETQYF
cdr3_nt: TGTGCCAGCAGCAACGGGTACCAAGAGACCCAGTACTTC

clone_size: medium-sized
d_call: TRBD2
j_call: TRBJ2-7
v_call: TRBV29-1
cdr3_aa: CSFLAGSSYEQYF
cdr3_nt: TGCAGCTTTCTAGCGGGAAGCTCCTACGAGCAGTACTTC

clone_size: -
d_call: TRBD1
j_call: TRBJ1-1
v_call: TRBV6-5
cdr3_aa: CASRSTGVHTEAFF
cdr3_nt: TGTGCCAGCAGATCCACAGGGGTGCACACTGAAGCTTTCTTT

clone_size: -
d_call: TRBD2
j_call: TRBJ2-3
v_call: TRBV7-8
cdr3_aa: CASSSGDGGGTDTQYF
cdr3_nt: TGTGCCAGCAGCTCCGGCGACGGGGGGGGTACAGATACGCAGTATTTT

clone_size: few
d_call: TRBD1
j_call: TRBJ1-1
v_call: TRBV9
cdr3_aa: CASSQGGNTEAFF
cdr3_nt: TGTGCCAGCAGCCAGGGGGGGAACACTGAAGCTTTCTTT

clone_size: medium-sized
d_call: TRBD1
j_call: TRBJ1-2
v_call: TRBV7-2
cdr3_aa: CASSSETGADYGYTF
cdr3_nt: TGTGCCAGCAGCTCAGAGACAGGGGCGGACTATGGCTACACCTTC

clone_size: -
d_call: TRBD1
j_call: TRBJ2-7
v_call: TRBV10-3
cdr3_aa: CAIREGQAYEQYF
cdr3_nt: TGTGCCATCAGAGAGGGACAGGCCTACGAGCAGTACTTC

clone_size: -
d_call: -
j_call: TRBJ1-1
v_call: TRBV29-1
cdr3_aa: CSATPPEAFF
cdr3_nt: TGCAGCGCCACCCCTCCTGAAGCTTTCTTT

clone_size: -
d_call: TRBD1
j_call: TRBJ2-4
v_call: TRBV11-2
cdr3_aa: CASSRGQGRTNIQYF
cdr3_nt: TGTGCCAGCAGCCGGGGACAGGGGCGAACAAACATTCAGTACTTC

clone_size: -
d_call: TRBD2
j_call: TRBJ2-7
v_call: TRBV9
cdr3_aa: CASSMTAGGGYEQYF
cdr3_nt: TGTGCCAGCAGCATGACAGCGGGAGGGGGCTACGAGCAGTACTTC

clone_size: -
d_call: -
j_call: TRBJ2-7
v_call: TRBV5-4
cdr3_aa: CASSFGVSYEQYF
cdr3_nt: TGTGCCAGCAGCTTTGGGGTCTCCTACGAGCAGTACTTC

clone_size: -
d_call: TRBD1
j_call: TRBJ1-5
v_call: TRBV18
cdr3_aa: CASRQGSNQPQHF
cdr3_nt: TGTGCCAGCCGACAGGGAAGCAATCAGCCCCAGCATTTT

clone_size: -
d_call: TRBD1
j_call: TRBJ1-1
v_call: TRBV4-2
cdr3_aa: CASSQPGQGNTEAFF
cdr3_nt: TGTGCCAGCAGCCAGCCCGGACAGGGGAACACTGAAGCTTTCTTT

clone_size: -
d_call: TRBD2
j_call: TRBJ2-1
v_call: TRBV7-8
cdr3_aa: CASRAGGSYNEQFF
cdr3_nt: TGTGCCAGCAGAGCGGGGGGGTCATACAATGAGCAGTTCTTC

clone_size: -
d_call: -
j_call: TRBJ2-1
v_call: TRBV4-3
cdr3_aa: CASSQDLARGSSYNEQFF
cdr3_nt: TGCGCCAGCAGCCAAGATCTTGCCCGTGGGAGCTCCTACAATGAGCAGTTCTTC

clone_size: -
d_call: TRBD2
j_call: TRBJ2-3
v_call: TRBV10-3
cdr3_aa: CAISEGVAGGPDTQYF
cdr3_nt: TGTGCCATCAGTGAGGGGGTAGCGGGAGGACCAGATACGCAGTATTTT

clone_size: once
d_call: TRBD1
j_call: TRBJ1-1
v_call: TRBV28
cdr3_aa: CASSLPYRGTEAFF
cdr3_nt: TGTGCCAGCAGTTTACCTTACAGGGGCACTGAAGCTTTCTTT

clone_size: -
d_call: -
j_call: TRBJ1-2
v_call: TRBV2
cdr3_aa: CASTYVESGGYTF
cdr3_nt: TGTGCCAGCACGTATGTCGAAAGTGGTGGCTACACCTTC

clone_size: -
d_call: -
j_call: TRBJ2-6
v_call: TRBV10-3
cdr3_aa: CAVRGVDNVLTF
cdr3_nt: TGTGCCGTTAGAGGGGTGGACAACGTCCTGACTTTC

clone_size: -
d_call: -
j_call: TRBJ2-7
v_call: TRBV7-2
cdr3_aa: CASSRYRQYEQYF
cdr3_nt: TGTGCCAGCAGTCGGTATAGGCAATACGAGCAGTACTTC

clone_size: large
d_call: TRBD2
j_call: TRBJ2-7
v_call: TRBV6-5
cdr3_aa: CASSFSGSSYEQYF
cdr3_nt: TGTGCCAGCAGTTTTAGCGGGAGCTCCTACGAGCAGTACTTC

clone_size: -
d_call: -
j_call: TRBJ2-5
v_call: TRBV21-1
cdr3_aa: CASGGTGEQETQYF
cdr3_nt: TGTGCCAGCGGGGGGACAGGGGAGCAAGAGACCCAGTACTTC

clone_size: -
d_call: -
j_call: TRBJ2-2
v_call: TRBV9
cdr3_aa: CATTPRPSGGELFF
cdr3_nt: TGTGCCACCACCCCGAGGCCCTCGGGCGGGGAGCTGTTTTTT

clone_size: -
d_call: -
j_call: TRBJ1-1
v_call: TRBV9
cdr3_aa: CASSGGGHTEAFF
cdr3_nt: TGTGCCAGCAGCGGAGGTGGGCACACTGAAGCTTTCTTT